This section outlines one T cell receptor beta chain sequence together with its context. The antigen is unknown. This sample is part of a study of OX40 agonist ivuxolimab in advanced cancers. Cycle 7 day 1, cycle 4 day 1, and baseline were the timepoints at which blood was sampled. Findings of the study overall: Among expanded peripheral T cells, antigen specificity went undetermined. Nonresponders, in some cases, also had low normalized T-cell clonal expansion.

Produced via immunoSEQ multiplex PCR; TCRdb's table is partial and in-frame only. Of 80,000 to 100,000 clones listed, around nine tenths were seen once; the top ten hold approximately 0.3%. This CDR3 has 13 residues. Germline V gene sequence: CDR1 LGHNA, CDR2 YSLEER. Losses at the gene ends were 3 bases for V and 7 bases for J; bases not matched to a gene: 1. The origin of this receptor is an adult with an advanced solid tumor such as melanoma, head and neck, liver or kidney cancer. V usage is TRBV4-3 and J usage is TRBJ2-1; 9 nucleotides line up with TRBD1. Sequenced material: CD4+ or CD8+ T cells sorted from blood, taken in a trial of the OX40 agonist ivuxolimab. CDR3 in DNA: TGCGCCAGCAGCCATGGACAGGGGAATGAGCAGTTCTTC. Protein: CASSHGQGNEQFF.